The clone carrying this TCR beta chain was seen repeatedly, ten times or more. Its antigen is as yet unknown. Germline V gene data show CDR1 as SGHTA and CDR2 as FQGNSA. There are 15 residues in the CDR3. V trimming: 2 bases; J trimming: 5 bases; junction bases outside the gene matches: 7. Quantitative 5'-RACE with molecular barcodes produced the TCR beta libraries. TCRdb reprocessed the 5' RACE reads with MiXCR, giving one entry per CDR3 protein. This sample has around 130,000 distinct CDR3 sequences, with about 6.5% found just once. This record belongs to a study of CD8 T cells in ankylosing spondylitis. Study-level points and caveats: Matched ankylosing spondylitis synovial fluid reportedly showed significant enrichment of disease-linked clones. A number of the motif variants had already been described in reactive arthritis synovial fluid and blood.

This chain links TRBV7-2 with TRBJ2-7, with 9 bases identical to TRBD1. The source of this sequence is a male donor with ankylosing spondylitis or in good health (not recorded which). The sequenced material came from blood, either unsorted or a sorted T cell fraction (not recorded which). The CDR3 DNA sequence: TGTGCCAGCAGCTTATCGGGACAGGGAACCCACGAGCAGTACTTC. Translated, it gives CASSLSGQGTHEQYF. The full variable domain, its missing parts supplied by reference TRBV7-2 and TRBJ2-7, is GAGVSQSPSNKVTEKGKDVELRCDPISGHTALYWYRQSLGQGLEFLIYFQGNSAPDKSGLPSDRFSAERTGGSVSTLTIQRTQQEDSAVYLCASSLSGQGTHEQYFGPGTRLTVT.